The source of this T cell receptor (beta chain) is a study of blood T cell repertoires in COVID-19 (dated by TCRdb to between 2020 and 2021). Background for the entire study: Collaborator samples came from the United States, Italy and Spain and covered acute and convalescent phases of COVID-19. The sample metadata nearly always contained a de-identified subject ID, COVID-19 status, age in years and sex. The samples were drawn from the first 160 participants of the ongoing ImmuneRACE study and from about 1,200 subjects provided by 6 global collaborators. The material from the prospective study consisted of cDNA or gDNA derived from T cells, B-cell-depleted T cells, or PBMCs. Where available, HLA class I and class II types were taken from metadata supplied by the sample provider and were not determined by assay-based typing. The repertoires were released in a freely available public database intended as a resource for research on the immune response to SARS-CoV-2. Subjects who had been exposed to COVID-19, were actively infected with it, or had recovered from it provided the deeply sampled blood TCRbeta repertoires that made up the dataset.

Beyond this particular receptor, the publication reports: Clinical and demographic metadata were provided uncurated, with the amount varying by source and participant.

CDR1 and CDR2 were assigned from the germline V gene as MDHEN and SYDVKM. The germline V end is reduced by 6 bases and the J end by 6 bases; junction bases left unmatched: 6. The CDR3 runs 13 amino acids, cysteine and phenylalanine included. The CDR3 DNA has 39 bases and is translated from base 1. Collaborating institutions collected whole blood in K2EDTA tubes following their own protocols. For TCRbeta analysis, collaborator samples were shipped as frozen whole blood, as isolated PBMCs, or as DNA extracted from either sample type. With respect to this clone: It lacks a known antigen. No quality values exist for individual bases; no much larger clone is one base distant.

TCRbeta CDR3 regions were amplified from genomic DNA by means of the immunoSEQ Assay, a bias-controlled multiplex PCR. The study's processing was this. The number of nucleated cells in each sample was estimated from the amplification of reference gene primers within the assay. To quantify the absolute abundance of each unique TCRbeta CDR3 rearrangement, sequence reads were collapsed and filtered. For each sample, productive Simpson clonality was calculated by taking the square root of Simpson's diversity index across productive rearrangements. In its TCRdb copy, this immuneACCESS table keeps in-frame sequences only and misses some clones. Where compared with another copy, unresolved V genes explain less than half of these, and the others have no known cause. D and trimming were read from the DNA, whereas the V and J calls and clone size are those reported in that table. Within this sample are around 51,000 clones, with around 84% of them counted one time only. In total, the top ten clones hold around 4% of the sample.

This TCR was recovered from a man older than 75 with active COVID-19. Material for sequencing was peripheral blood. The chain couples TRBV28 to TRBJ1-2, with 8 central nucleotides matching TRBD1. The CDR3 region has the sequence CASSVTGGNGYTF. The nucleotide sequence is TGTGCCAGCAGCGTAACAGGGGGTAATGGCTACACCTTC.